This TCR beta chain was retrieved from a study of blood T cell repertoires in COVID-19. Study background: There were acute and convalescent COVID-19 samples, and they came from the United States, Italy and Spain. T cells, B-cell-depleted T cells, or PBMCs supplied cDNA or gDNA.

Per the original methods: The authors estimated nucleated cell counts from reference gene primer amplification. Sequenced by immunoSEQ multiplex PCR; TCRdb stores in-frame clones only, minus some. V and J calls and clone size come straight from that table; D and trimming were deduced from the DNA. This sample has about 220,000 clones, with approximately 86% found just once. The CDR3 is 14 amino acids. Germline V CDR1 and CDR2: SGHAT, FQNNGV. V lost 3 bases, J lost 2 bases, and 1 base stayed unmatched. The sequencing sample was made of peripheral blood. The chain recombines TRBV11-2 with TRBJ2-5, with 9 nucleotides matching TRBD1. The clonotype originates from a woman aged 25 to 39 who had recovered from COVID-19. The CDR3 DNA sequence: TGTGCCAGCAGCTTGACAGGGGGTCAAGAGACCCAGTACTTC. Translating gives CASSLTGGQETQYF.